This T cell receptor (beta chain) is from a study of T-cell memory formation after mild COVID-19. Germline lookup yields CDR1 SEHNR and CDR2 FQNEAQ (reference sequence). V gave up 5 bases and J gave up 4 bases, with 14 bases separating them. CDR3 length: 14 residues. TCRdb redid the calling of the 5' RACE reads with MiXCR, one entry per CDR3 protein. Here the sample spans about 360,000 distinct CDR3 sequences, around 14% being singletons. The sequencing input was PBMCs or a T cell subset sorted from them (not recorded which). This rearrangement joins TRBV7-9 to TRBJ1-2, with D possibly matching TRBD1 (5 bases). The source of this sequence is a man aged 18 to 29 who had mild COVID-19 (a few samples of this study predate the infection). Cell type and time point are not known. For the CDR3, the DNA is TGTGCCAGCAGCCCCTCGCTAGGGGTCTATGGCTACACCTTC. It translates to CASSPSLGVYGYTF.